This T cell receptor (beta chain) emerged from a study of patients and donors after allogeneic stem cell transplantation. The CDR3 covers 18 residues. Germline CDR1 is SGHAT and CDR2 is FQNNGV. V gave up 2 bases and J gave up 0 bases, with 18 bases separating them. MiXCR, applied by TCRdb to the RT-PCR reads, yields one record per CDR3 protein. The sample records over 400,000 distinct CDR3 sequences, 16% being singletons. The V call is TRBV11-2, the J call TRBJ2-3; D is possibly TRBD1 (5 bases). The TCR originated in a human donor who was either an allogeneic HSCT recipient or a stem cell or donor lymphocyte infusion donor (not recorded which). It is not recorded whose cells these are; they may come from a transplant donor. Sequencing was done on a sample of blood, either unsorted or a sorted T cell fraction (not recorded which). In DNA, the CDR3 is TGTGCCAGCAGCTTATCAGAGACAGATTACTATAGCACAGATACGCAGTATTTT. Its protein is CASSLSETDYYSTDTQYF.